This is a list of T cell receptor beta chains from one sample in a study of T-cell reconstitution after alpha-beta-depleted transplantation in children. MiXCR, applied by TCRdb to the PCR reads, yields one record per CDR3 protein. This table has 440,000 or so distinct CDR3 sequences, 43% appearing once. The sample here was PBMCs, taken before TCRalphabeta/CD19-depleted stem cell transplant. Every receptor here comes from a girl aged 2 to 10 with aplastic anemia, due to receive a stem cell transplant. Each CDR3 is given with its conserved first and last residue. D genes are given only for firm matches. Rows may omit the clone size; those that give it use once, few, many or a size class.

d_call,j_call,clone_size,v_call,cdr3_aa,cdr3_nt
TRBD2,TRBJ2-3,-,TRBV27,CASSRDYTNTDTQYF,TGTGCCAGCAGCCGGGACTACACAAACACAGATACGCAGTATTTT
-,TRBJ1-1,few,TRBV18,CASSAGRNTEAFF,TGTGCCAGCTCAGCGGGACGGAACACTGAAGCTTTCTTT
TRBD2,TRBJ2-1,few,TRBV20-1,CSASPSGGAKQGQFF,TGCAGTGCTAGTCCTAGCGGGGGCGCCAAGCAGGGGCAGTTCTTC
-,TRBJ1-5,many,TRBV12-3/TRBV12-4,CASSLISRGAALGQPQHF,TGTGCCAGCAGTTTAATCTCCCGGGGGGCCGCGCTAGGTCAGCCCCAGCATTTT
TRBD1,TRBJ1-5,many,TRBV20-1,CSAPPGQGSGNQPQHF,TGCAGTGCTCCCCCCGGACAGGGGTCAGGGAATCAGCCCCAGCATTTT
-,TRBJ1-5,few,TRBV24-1,CATSPWGRHLRENQPQHF,TGTGCCACCAGCCCCTGGGGGAGGCACCTCAGGGAAAATCAGCCCCAGCATTTT
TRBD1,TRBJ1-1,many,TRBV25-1,CASSEYRQGEWNTEAFF,TGTGCCAGCAGTGAATATCGACAGGGGGAGTGGAACACTGAAGCTTTCTTT
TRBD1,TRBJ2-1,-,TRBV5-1,CASSLGDRVLFLMSF,TGCGCCAGCAGCTTGGGGGACAGGGTCCTATTCCTTATGTCCTTC
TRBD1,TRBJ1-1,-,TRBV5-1,CASSLGPTGQYTEAFF,TGCGCCAGCAGCTTGGGCCCGACAGGGCAGTACACTGAAGCTTTCTTT
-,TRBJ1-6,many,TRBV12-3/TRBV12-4,CASTPTGESPLHF,TGTGCCAGCACCCCGACAGGCGAATCACCCCTCCACTTT
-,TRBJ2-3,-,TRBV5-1,CASSYTGPRDTQYF,TGCGCCAGCAGCTACACGGGACCGAGGGATACGCAGTATTTT
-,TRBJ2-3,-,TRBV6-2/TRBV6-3,CASSLPGLATDTQYF,TGTGCCAGCAGCCTACCGGGCCTAGCAACAGATACGCAGTATTTT
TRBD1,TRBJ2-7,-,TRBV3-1,CATCQQSQGTGNIYEQYF,TGTGCCACCTGCCAACAGAGTCAGGGGACAGGGAACATTTACGAGCAGTACTTC
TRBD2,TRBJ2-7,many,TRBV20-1,CSARSLLAGVYEQYF,TGCAGTGCTAGATCCTTATTAGCGGGTGTCTACGAGCAGTACTTC
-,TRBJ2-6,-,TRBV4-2,CASSQERSFGVGANVLTF,TGTGCCAGCAGCCAAGAGCGGTCGTTCGGGGTCGGGGCCAACGTCCTGACTTTC
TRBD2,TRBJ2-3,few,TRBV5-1,CASSTLAGQNWDTQYF,TGCGCCAGCAGCACTCTAGCGGGTCAAAATTGGGATACGCAGTATTTT
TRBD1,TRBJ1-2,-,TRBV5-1,CASSSTKGAYGYTF,TGCGCCAGCAGCTCTACTAAGGGGGCCTATGGCTACACCTTC
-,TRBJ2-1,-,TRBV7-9,CASSFVSGSSYNEQFF,TGTGCCAGCAGCTTCGTATCAGGGAGCTCCTACAATGAGCAGTTCTTC
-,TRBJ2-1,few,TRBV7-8,CASSRRVSTGPNNEQFF,TGTGCCAGCAGCCGCAGGGTATCAACAGGGCCTAACAATGAGCAGTTCTTC
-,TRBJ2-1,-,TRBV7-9,CASSFSERAANEQFF,TGTGCCAGCAGCTTTAGTGAGAGGGCTGCCAATGAGCAGTTCTTC
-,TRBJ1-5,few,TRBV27,CASSLAGTNQPQHF,TGTGCCAGCAGTTTAGCAGGGACCAATCAGCCCCAGCATTTT
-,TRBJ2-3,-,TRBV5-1,CASSWRFGDTQYF,TGCGCCAGCAGCTGGAGATTCGGAGATACGCAGTATTTT
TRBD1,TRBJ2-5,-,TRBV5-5,CASSATGGAETQYF,TGTGCCAGCAGCGCCACAGGGGGCGCGGAGACCCAGTACTTC
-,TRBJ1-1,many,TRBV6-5,CASRVVGMNTEAFF,TGTGCCAGCAGGGTAGTAGGAATGAACACTGAAGCTTTCTTT
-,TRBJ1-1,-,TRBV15,CATSRETTPGDTEAFF,TGTGCCACCAGCAGAGAAACCACCCCCGGAGACACTGAAGCTTTCTTT
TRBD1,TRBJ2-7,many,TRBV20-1,CSAWTGLGEQYF,TGCAGTGCTTGGACAGGCCTGGGGGAGCAGTACTTC
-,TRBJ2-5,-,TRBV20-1,CSAGSRTQETQYF,TGCAGTGCTGGATCGCGCACCCAAGAGACCCAGTACTTC
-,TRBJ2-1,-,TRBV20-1,CSARLQGSLVSGEQFF,TGCAGTGCTAGATTGCAGGGAAGTCTGGTTTCGGGTGAGCAGTTCTTC
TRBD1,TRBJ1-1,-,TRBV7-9,CAYAGTGGNTEAFF,TGTGCCTACGCAGGGACAGGGGGGAACACTGAAGCTTTCTTT
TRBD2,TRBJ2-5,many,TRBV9,CASSTRTSMGVTQYF,TGTGCCAGCAGCACAAGGACTAGCATGGGGGTGACCCAGTACTTC
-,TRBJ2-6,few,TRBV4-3,CASSQTPSGANVLTF,TGCGCCAGCAGCCAGACCCCCTCTGGGGCCAACGTCCTGACTTTC
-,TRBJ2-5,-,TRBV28,CASSLDLETQYF,TGTGCCAGCAGTCTTGATTTAGAGACCCAGTACTTC
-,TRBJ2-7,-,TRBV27,CASSHRRGASYEQYF,TGTGCCAGCAGTCATCGGCGAGGGGCGTCTTACGAGCAGTACTTC
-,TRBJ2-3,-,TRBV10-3,CAISESINGSWDTHYF,TGTGCCATCAGTGAGTCGATTAACGGGAGCTGGGATACGCACTATTTT
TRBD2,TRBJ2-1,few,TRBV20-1,CSARDSGRAFNEQFF,TGCAGTGCTAGAGACAGCGGGAGGGCCTTCAATGAGCAGTTCTTC
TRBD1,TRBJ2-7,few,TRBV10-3,CAISDDNRGTYEQYF,TGTGCCATCAGTGATGATAACAGGGGGACCTACGAGCAGTACTTC
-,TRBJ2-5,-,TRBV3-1,CPSSQDLAVETQYF,TGCCCCAGCAGCCAAGATCTGGCTGTGGAGACCCAGTACTTC
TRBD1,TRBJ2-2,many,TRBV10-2,CASRIRDRDSGELFF,TGCGCCAGCAGGATCCGGGACAGGGATTCCGGGGAGCTGTTTTTT
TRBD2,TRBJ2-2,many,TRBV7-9,CASSPKGLAGRGGELFF,TGTGCCAGCAGCCCCAAAGGACTAGCGGGTCGCGGCGGGGAGCTGTTTTTT
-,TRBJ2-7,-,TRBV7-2,CASSSPSGPSYEQYF,TGTGCCAGCAGCTCTCCATCGGGACCGTCCTACGAGCAGTACTTC